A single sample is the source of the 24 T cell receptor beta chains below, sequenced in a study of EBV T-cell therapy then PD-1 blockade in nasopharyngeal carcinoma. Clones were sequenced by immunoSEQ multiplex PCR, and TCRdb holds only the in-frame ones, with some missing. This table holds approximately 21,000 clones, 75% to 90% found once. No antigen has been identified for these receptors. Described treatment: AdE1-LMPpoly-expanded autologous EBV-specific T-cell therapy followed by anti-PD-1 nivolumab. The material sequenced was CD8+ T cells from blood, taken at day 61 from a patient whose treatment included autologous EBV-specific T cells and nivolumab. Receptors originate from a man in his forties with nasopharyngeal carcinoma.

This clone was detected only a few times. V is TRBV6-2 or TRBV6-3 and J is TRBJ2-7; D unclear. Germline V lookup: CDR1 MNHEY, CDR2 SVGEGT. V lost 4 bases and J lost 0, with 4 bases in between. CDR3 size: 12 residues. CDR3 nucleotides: TGTGCCAGCAGTTCCCTCTCCTACGAGCAGTACTTC. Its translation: CASSSLSYEQYF.

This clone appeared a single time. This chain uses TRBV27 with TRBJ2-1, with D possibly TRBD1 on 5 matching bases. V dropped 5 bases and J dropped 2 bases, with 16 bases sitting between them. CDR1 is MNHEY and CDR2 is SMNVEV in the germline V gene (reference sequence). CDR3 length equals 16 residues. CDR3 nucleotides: TGTGCCAGCAGTCCGCACAGGACAAACCCCTACAATGAGCAGTTCTTC. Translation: CASSPHRTNPYNEQFF.

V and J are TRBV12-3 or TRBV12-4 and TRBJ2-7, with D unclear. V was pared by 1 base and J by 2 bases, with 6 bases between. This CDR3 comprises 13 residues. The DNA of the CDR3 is TGTGCCAGCAGTTTAGGGCAGACCTACGAGCAGTACTTC. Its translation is CASSLGQTYEQYF.

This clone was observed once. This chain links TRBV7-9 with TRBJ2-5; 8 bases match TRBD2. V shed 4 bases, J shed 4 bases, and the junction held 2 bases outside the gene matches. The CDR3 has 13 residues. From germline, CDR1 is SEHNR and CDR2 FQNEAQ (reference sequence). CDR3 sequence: CASSSAGGETQYF. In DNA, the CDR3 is TGTGCCAGCAGCTCCGCGGGGGGAGAGACCCAGTACTTC.

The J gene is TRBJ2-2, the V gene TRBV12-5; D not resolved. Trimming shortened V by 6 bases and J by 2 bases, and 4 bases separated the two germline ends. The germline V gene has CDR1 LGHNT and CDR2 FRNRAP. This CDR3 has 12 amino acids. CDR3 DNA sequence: TGTGCTAGTGGATCAAACACCGGGGAGCTGTTTTTT. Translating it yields CASGSNTGELFF.

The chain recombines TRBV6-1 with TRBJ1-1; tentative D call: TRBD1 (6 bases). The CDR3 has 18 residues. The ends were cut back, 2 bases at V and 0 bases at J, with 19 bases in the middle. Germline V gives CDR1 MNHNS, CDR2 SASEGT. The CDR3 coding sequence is TGTGCCAGCAGTGAAATCCCCTTGTTGGACAGCATGAACACTGAAGCTTTCTTT. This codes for CASSEIPLLDSMNTEAFF.

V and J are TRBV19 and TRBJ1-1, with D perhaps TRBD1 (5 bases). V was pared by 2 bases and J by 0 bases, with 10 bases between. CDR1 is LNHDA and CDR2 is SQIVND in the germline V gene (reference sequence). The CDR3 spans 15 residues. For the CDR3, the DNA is TGTGCCAGTAGTATATTTGGGGGGATGAACACTGAAGCTTTCTTT. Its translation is CASSIFGGMNTEAFF.

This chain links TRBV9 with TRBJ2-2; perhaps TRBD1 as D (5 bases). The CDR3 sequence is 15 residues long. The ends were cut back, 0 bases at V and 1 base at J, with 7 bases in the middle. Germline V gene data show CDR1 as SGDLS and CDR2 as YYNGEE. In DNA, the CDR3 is TGTGCCAGCAGCGTAGCCACAGGGAACACCGGGGAGCTGTTTTTT. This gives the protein CASSVATGNTGELFF.

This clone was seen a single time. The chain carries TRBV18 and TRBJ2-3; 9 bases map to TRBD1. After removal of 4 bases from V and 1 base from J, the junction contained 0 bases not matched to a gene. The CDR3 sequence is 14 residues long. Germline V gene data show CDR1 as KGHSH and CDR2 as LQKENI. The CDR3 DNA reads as TGTGCCAGCTCACGACAGGGGGGCACAGATACGCAGTATTTT. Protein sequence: CASSRQGGTDTQYF.

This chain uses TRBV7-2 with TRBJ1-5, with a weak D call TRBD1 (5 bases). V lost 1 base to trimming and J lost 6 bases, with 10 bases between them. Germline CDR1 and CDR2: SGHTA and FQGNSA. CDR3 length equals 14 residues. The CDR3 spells CASSLVQVGQPQHF. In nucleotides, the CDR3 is TGTGCCAGCAGCTTAGTACAGGTGGGTCAGCCCCAGCATTTT. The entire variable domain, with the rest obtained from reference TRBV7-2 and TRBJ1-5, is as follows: GAGVSQSPSNKVTEKGKDVELRCDPISGHTALYWYRQSLGQGLEFLIYFQGNSAPDKSGLPSDRFSAERTGGSVSTLTIQRTQQEDSAVYLCASSLVQVGQPQHFGDGTRLSIL.

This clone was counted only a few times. CDR3 nucleotides: TGCGCCAGCAGCCAAGAGGGATGGAATGAGCAGTTCTTC. Residues: CASSQEGWNEQFF. The chain links TRBV4-3 to TRBJ2-1; D is unresolved. The CDR3 length is 13 residues. Trimming removed 0 bases from V and 7 bases from J, with 7 bases in between. The V gene's germline CDR1 is LGHNA and CDR2 YSLEER.

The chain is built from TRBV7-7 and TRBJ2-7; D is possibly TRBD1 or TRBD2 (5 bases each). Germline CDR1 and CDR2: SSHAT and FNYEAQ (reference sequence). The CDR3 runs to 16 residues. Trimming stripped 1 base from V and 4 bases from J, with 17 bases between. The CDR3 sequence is CASSLGSRGDLYEQYF. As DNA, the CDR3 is TGTGCCAGCAGCTTAGGGTCGAGGGGAGATCTATACGAGCAGTACTTC.

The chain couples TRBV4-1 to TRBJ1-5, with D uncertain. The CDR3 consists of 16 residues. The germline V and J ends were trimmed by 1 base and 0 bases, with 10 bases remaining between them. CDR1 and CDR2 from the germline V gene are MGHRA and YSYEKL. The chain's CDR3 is CASSQGGGYSNQPQHF. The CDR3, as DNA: TGCGCCAGCAGCCAAGGAGGCGGGTATAGCAATCAGCCCCAGCATTTT.

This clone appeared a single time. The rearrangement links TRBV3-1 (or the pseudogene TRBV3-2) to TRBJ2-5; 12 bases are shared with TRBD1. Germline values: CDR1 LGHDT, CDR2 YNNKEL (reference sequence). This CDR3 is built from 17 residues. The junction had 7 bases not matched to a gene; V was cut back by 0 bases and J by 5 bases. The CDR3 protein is CASSQDRGDRGRETQYF. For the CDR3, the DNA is TGTGCCAGCAGCCAAGATCGGGGGGACAGGGGGCGTGAGACCCAGTACTTC.

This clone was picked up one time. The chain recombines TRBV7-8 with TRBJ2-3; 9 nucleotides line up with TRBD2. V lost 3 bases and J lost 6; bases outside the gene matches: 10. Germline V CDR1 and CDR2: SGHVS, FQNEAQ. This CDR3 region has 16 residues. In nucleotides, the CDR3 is TGTGCCAGCAGCTTCGGCGGGGGGGCCGGCCGGGATACGCAGTATTTT. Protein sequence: CASSFGGGAGRDTQYF. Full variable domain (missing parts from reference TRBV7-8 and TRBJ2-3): GAGVSQSPRYKVAKRGQDVALRCDPISGHVSLFWYQQALGQGPEFLTYFQNEAQLDKSGLPSDRFFAERPEGSVSTLKIQRTQQEDSAVYLCASSFGGGAGRDTQYFGPGTRLTVL.

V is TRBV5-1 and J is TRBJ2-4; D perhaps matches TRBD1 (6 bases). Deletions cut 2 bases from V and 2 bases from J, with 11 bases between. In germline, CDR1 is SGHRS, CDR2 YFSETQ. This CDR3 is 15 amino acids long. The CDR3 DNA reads TGCGCCAGCAGCTTATATACAGGGTCCAAAAACATTCAGTACTTC. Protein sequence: CASSLYTGSKNIQYF. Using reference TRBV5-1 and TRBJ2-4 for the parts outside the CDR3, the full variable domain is KAGVTQTPRYLIKTRGQQVTLSCSPISGHRSVSWYQQTPGQGLQFLFEYFSETQRNKGNFPGRFSGRQFSNSRSEMNVSTLELGDSALYLCASSLYTGSKNIQYFGAGTRLSVL.

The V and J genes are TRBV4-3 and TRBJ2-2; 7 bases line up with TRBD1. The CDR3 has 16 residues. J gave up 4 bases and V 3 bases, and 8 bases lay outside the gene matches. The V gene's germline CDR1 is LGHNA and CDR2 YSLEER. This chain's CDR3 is CASSQGRDRITGELFF. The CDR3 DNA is TGCGCCAGCAGCCAGGGCCGGGACAGAATCACCGGGGAGCTGTTTTTT.

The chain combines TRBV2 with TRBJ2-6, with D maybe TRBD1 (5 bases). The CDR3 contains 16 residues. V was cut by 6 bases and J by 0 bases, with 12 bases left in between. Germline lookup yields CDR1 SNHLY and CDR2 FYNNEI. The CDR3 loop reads CASSPRALSGANVLTF. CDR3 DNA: TGTGCCAGCAGCCCCAGGGCTCTCTCTGGGGCCAACGTCCTGACTTTC. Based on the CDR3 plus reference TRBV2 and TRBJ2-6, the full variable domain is EPEVTQTPSHQVTQMGQEVILRCVPISNHLYFYWYRQILGQKVEFLVSFYNNEISEKSEIFDDQFSVERPDGSNFTLKIRSTKLEDSAMYFCASSPRALSGANVLTFGAGSRLTVL.

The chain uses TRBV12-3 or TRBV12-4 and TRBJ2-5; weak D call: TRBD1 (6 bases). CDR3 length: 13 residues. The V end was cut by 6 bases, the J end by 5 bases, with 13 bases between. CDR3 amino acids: CASSAGAWETQYF. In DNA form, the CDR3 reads TGTGCCAGCAGCGCAGGGGCTTGGGAGACCCAGTACTTC.

Written as DNA, the CDR3 is TGTGCCAGCAGCCTGAGCTGGGCGACTGAAGCTTTCTTT. The encoded protein is CASSLSWATEAFF. V gene TRBV5-4 combines with J gene TRBJ1-1; D unresolved. The CDR3 covers 13 residues. Germline CDR1 SGHNT, CDR2 YYREEE (reference sequence). V was trimmed by 4 bases and J by 5 bases, leaving 12 bases between them.

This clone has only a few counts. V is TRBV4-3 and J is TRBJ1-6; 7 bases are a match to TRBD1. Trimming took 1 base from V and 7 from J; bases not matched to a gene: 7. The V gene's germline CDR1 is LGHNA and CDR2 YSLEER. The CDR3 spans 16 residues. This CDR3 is CASSQVVTGQNSPLHF. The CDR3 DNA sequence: TGCGCCAGCAGCCAAGTCGTGACAGGGCAGAATTCACCCCTCCACTTT.

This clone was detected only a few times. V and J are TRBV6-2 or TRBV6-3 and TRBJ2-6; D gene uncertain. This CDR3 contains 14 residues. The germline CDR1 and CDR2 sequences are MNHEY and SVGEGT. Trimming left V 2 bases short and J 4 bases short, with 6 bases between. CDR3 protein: CASSYVAGANVLTF. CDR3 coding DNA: TGTGCCAGCAGTTACGTTGCCGGGGCCAACGTCCTGACTTTC.

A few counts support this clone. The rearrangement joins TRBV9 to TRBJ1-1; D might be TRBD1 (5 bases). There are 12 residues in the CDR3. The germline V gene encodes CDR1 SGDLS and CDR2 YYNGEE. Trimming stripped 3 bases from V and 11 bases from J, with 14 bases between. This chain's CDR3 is CASSEGATRAFF. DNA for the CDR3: TGTGCCAGCAGCGAAGGGGCTACGCGGGCTTTCTTT.

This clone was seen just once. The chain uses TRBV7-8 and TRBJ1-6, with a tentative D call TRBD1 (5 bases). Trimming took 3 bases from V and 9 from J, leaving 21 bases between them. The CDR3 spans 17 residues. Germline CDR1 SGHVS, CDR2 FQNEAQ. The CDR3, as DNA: TGTGCCAGCAGCTTGCTCCGGGACCCCTATGGTGGTTCACCCCTCCACTTT. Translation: CASSLLRDPYGGSPLHF.